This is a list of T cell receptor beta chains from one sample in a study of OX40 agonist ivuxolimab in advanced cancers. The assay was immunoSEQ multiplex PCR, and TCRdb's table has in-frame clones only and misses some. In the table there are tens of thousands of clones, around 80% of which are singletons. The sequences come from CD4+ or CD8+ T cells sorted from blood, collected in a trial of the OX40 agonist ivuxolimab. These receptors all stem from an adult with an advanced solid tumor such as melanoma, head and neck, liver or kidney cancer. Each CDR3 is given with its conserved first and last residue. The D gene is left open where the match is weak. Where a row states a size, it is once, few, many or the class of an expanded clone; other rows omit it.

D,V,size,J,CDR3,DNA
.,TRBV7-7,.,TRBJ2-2,CASSPISNTGELFF,TGTGCTAGCAGCCCAATCAGCAACACCGGGGAGCTGTTTTTT
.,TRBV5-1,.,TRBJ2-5,CASSLGNQETQYF,TGCGCCAGCAGCTTGGGCAATCAAGAGACCCAGTACTTC
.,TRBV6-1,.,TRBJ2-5,CASSLPDEKETQYF,TGTGCCAGCAGCTTACCTGACGAGAAAGAGACCCAGTACTTC
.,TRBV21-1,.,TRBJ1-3,CASSPRTVSGNTIYF,TGTGCCAGCAGCCCACGGACAGTTTCTGGAAACACCATATATTTT
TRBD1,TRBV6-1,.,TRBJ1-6,CASSEALGQNSPLHF,TGTGCCAGCAGTGAAGCGCTGGGACAGAATTCACCCCTCCACTTT
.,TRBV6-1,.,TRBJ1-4,CASSEAPGAKLFF,TGTGCCAGCAGTGAAGCGCCCGGGGCTAAACTGTTTTTT
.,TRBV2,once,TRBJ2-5,CASSGHMDVETQYF,TGTGCCAGCAGCGGACATATGGATGTGGAGACCCAGTACTTC
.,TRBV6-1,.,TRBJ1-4,CASSGLRTTNEKLFF,TGTGCCAGCAGTGGACTAAGGACAACTAATGAAAAACTGTTTTTT
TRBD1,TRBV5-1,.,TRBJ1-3,CASSYGGGDGNTIYF,TGCGCCAGCAGCTACGGAGGGGGCGACGGAAACACCATATATTTT
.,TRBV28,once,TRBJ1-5,CASSLGGLNQPQHF,TGTGCCAGCAGTTTAGGGGGCCTCAATCAGCCCCAGCATTTT
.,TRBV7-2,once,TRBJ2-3,CASSLDADPSTDTQYF,TGTGCCAGCAGCTTAGATGCAGATCCTAGCACAGATACGCAGTATTTT
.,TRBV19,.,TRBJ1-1,CASKISGEQNTEAFF,TGTGCCAGTAAAATATCGGGGGAGCAAAACACTGAAGCTTTCTTT
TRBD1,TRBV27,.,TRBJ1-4,CASSSGQGYTNEKLFF,TGTGCCAGCAGTTCCGGACAGGGGTACACTAATGAAAAACTGTTTTTT
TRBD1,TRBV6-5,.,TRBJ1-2,CASTSDRGWGYTF,TGTGCCAGCACCAGTGACAGGGGTTGGGGCTACACCTTC
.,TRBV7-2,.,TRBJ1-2,CASSSGNYGYTF,TGTGCCAGCAGCTCCGGTAACTATGGCTACACCTTC
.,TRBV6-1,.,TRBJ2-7,CASSENRAYEQYF,TGTGCCAGCAGTGAAAACAGGGCTTACGAGCAGTACTTC
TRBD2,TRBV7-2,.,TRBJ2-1,CASSLVVAGGYNEQFF,TGTGCCAGCAGCTTAGTGGTAGCGGGGGGGTACAATGAGCAGTTCTTC
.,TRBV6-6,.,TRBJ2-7,CASSYSRDEQYF,TGTGCCAGCAGTTACTCCAGAGACGAGCAGTACTTC
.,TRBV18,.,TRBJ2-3,CASSPPSGRDTQYF,TGTGCCAGCTCACCACCGTCAGGGAGAGATACGCAGTATTTT
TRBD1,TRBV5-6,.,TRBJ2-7,CASSLYRGSYEQYF,TGTGCCAGCAGCTTGTACAGGGGTAGCTACGAGCAGTACTTC
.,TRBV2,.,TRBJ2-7,CASGNEHRPFEQYF,TGTGCCAGCGGGAACGAACACCGTCCTTTCGAGCAGTACTTC
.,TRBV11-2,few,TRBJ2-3,CASTLSGASTDTQYF,TGTGCCAGCACCCTATCCGGGGCGTCCACAGATACGCAGTATTTT
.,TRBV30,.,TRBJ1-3,CASNRENTIYF,TGTGCCTCGAACAGGGAGAACACCATATATTTT
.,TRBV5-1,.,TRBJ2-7,CASSLEPGPSYEQYF,TGCGCCAGCAGCTTGGAACCGGGACCCTCCTACGAGCAGTACTTC
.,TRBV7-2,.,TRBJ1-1,CASSLGGETEAFF,TGTGCCAGCAGCTTAGGGGGGGAGACTGAAGCTTTCTTT
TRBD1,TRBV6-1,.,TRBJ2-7,CASSETGRGSYEQYF,TGTGCCAGCAGTGAGACAGGGAGAGGCTCCTACGAGCAGTACTTC
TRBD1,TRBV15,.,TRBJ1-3,CATSRDRGAGNTIYF,TGTGCCACCAGCAGAGACAGGGGGGCCGGAAACACCATATATTTT
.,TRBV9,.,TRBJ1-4,CASSVEPTGTNEKLFF,TGTGCCAGCAGCGTAGAACCCACAGGGACTAATGAAAAACTGTTTTTT
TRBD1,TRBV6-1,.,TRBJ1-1,CASIPTGMDTEAFF,TGTGCCAGCATTCCGACAGGGATGGACACTGAAGCTTTCTTT
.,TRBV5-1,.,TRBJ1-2,CASSRDSTESYGYTF,TGCGCCAGCAGCCGAGACTCGACTGAATCCTATGGCTACACCTTC
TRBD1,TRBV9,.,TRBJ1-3,CASSVGTGTGTGNTIYF,TGTGCCAGCAGCGTAGGGACCGGGACAGGGACTGGAAACACCATATATTTT
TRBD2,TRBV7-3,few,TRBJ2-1,CASSLYGQRGGLYNEQFF,TGTGCCAGCAGCCTGTATGGACAACGGGGGGGACTCTACAATGAGCAGTTCTTC
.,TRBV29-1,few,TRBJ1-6,CSVRSLANSPLHF,TGCAGCGTTCGATCCTTAGCTAATTCACCCCTCCACTTT
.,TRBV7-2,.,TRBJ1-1,CASSLGPSNTEAFF,TGTGCCAGCAGCTTAGGACCGTCGAACACTGAAGCTTTCTTT
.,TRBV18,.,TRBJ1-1,CASSQTLTGEAFF,TGTGCCAGCTCACAAACACTGACGGGTGAAGCTTTCTTT
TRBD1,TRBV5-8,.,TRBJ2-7,CASSVKGQGASYEQYF,TGTGCCAGCAGCGTAAAAGGACAGGGGGCCTCCTACGAGCAGTACTTC
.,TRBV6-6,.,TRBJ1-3,CASSPYFSGNTIYF,TGTGCCAGCAGTCCCTACTTCTCTGGAAACACCATATATTTT
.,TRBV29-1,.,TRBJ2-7,CSVDLTTYEQYF,TGCAGCGTTGATCTCACAACCTACGAGCAGTACTTC
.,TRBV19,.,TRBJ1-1,CATTQQGGRTEAFF,TGTGCCACCACCCAACAGGGAGGGCGCACTGAAGCTTTCTTT
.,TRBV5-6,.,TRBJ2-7,CASSLGGHEQYF,TGTGCCAGCAGCTTGGGTGGCCACGAGCAGTACTTC
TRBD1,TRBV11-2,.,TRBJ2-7,CASSLDSLQGISYEQYF,TGTGCCAGCAGCTTAGACTCCCTACAGGGGATCTCCTACGAGCAGTACTTC
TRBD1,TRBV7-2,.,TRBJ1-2,CASSPQQGSGYTF,TGTGCCAGCAGCCCACAACAGGGGAGCGGCTACACCTTC
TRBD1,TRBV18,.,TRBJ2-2,CASSPQTGANTGELFF,TGTGCCAGCTCACCACAAACAGGGGCAAACACCGGGGAGCTGTTTTTT
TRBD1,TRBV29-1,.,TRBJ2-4,CSVALTGGLDIQYF,TGCAGCGTTGCCCTCACAGGGGGTCTGGACATTCAGTACTTC
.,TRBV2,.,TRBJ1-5,CASSEWGSRGRGQPQHF,TGTGCCAGCAGTGAATGGGGGTCGCGGGGACGGGGACAGCCCCAGCATTTT
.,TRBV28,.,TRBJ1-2,CASSIPGTVRYGYTF,TGTGCCAGCAGTATCCCCGGGACCGTTCGCTATGGCTACACCTTC
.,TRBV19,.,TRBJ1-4,CASRRGSANEKLFF,TGTGCCAGTAGACGTGGGAGCGCTAATGAAAAACTGTTTTTT
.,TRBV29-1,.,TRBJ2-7,CSVSAGQLYEQYF,TGCAGCGTCTCGGCGGGACAACTCTACGAGCAGTACTTC
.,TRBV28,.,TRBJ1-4,CASSPSGGVTNEKLFF,TGTGCCAGCAGTCCCTCGGGGGGAGTAACTAATGAAAAACTGTTTTTT
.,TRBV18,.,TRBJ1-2,CASSPGSTGRNGYTF,TGTGCCAGCTCACCGGGATCAACAGGGAGGAATGGCTACACCTTC